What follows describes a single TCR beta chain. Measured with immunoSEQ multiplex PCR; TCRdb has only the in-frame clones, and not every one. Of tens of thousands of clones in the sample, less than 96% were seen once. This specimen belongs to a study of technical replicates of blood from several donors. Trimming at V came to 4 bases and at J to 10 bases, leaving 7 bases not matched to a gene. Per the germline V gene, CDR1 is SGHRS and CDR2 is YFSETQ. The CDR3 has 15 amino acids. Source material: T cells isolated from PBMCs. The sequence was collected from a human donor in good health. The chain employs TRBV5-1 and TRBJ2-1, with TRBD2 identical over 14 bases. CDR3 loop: CASSPGLAGGWEQFF. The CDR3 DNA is TGCGCCAGCAGCCCAGGACTAGCGGGAGGTTGGGAGCAGTTCTTC.